The sequence of this T cell receptor (beta chain) was determined in a study of graft-versus-host responses after intestinal transplantation. As for the study in general: Recipients across the board were started on anti-thymocyte globulin induction, then kept on tacrolimus and steroids for approximately three years.

The method was immunoSEQ multiplex PCR; TCRdb's version includes in-frame clones alone and lacks a portion of them. The data show roughly 120,000 clones, with 85% to 95% seen just once and more than 0.9% held by the top ten. Germline V gene data show CDR1 as SGHAT and CDR2 as FQNNGV. The V end was cut by 5 bases, the J end by 3 bases, with 11 bases between. There are 13 residues in the CDR3. Points on this clone: What it binds is not known.

Study-level points and caveats: Recipient-marrow GvH clones were detected, some having first appeared in ileum or blood. Where graft-donor T cell macrochimerism was present, patients had high graft-versus-host to host-versus-graft clonal ratios in allografts. After transplant, early declines in HvG clones were associated with peak levels of circulating GvH clones.

The source is a human donor who was the organ donor for an intestinal transplant. V usage is TRBV11-2 and J usage is TRBJ2-7, with D tentatively TRBD1 (5 bases). The sample here was unstimulated CD8+ T cells sorted from spleen or lymph node cells, taken before transplant. The CDR3 sequence is CASSPTQGYEQYF. The DNA of the CDR3 is TGTGCCAGCAGCCCCACGCAGGGCTACGAGCAGTACTTC. Using reference TRBV11-2 and TRBJ2-7 for the parts outside the CDR3, the full variable domain is EAGVAQSPRYKIIEKRQSVAFWCNPISGHATLYWYQQILGQGPKLLIQFQNNGVVDDSQLPKDRFSAERLKGVDSTLKIQPAKLEDSAVYLCASSPTQGYEQYFGPGTRLTVT.